Sequencing of this T cell receptor (beta chain) was carried out in a study of blood T cell repertoires in COVID-19. Study summary: Samples of COVID-19 (acute and convalescent) were obtained from the United States, Italy and Spain.

The authors' processing: Estimates of nucleated cell counts were drawn from the amplification of reference gene primers. Some clones are missing from TCRdb's copy, which holds only in-frame ones; the method was immunoSEQ multiplex PCR. The D gene and trimming were derived from the DNA, and the V and J assignments and clone size from that table. The sample records around 140,000 clones, less than 85% being singletons. Material: peripheral blood. This receptor was taken from a woman over 75 with acute or convalescent COVID-19.

The DNA of the CDR3 is TGTGCCAGCAGTGGCCGACAGGGTTTGGCTGAAGCTTTCTTT. Amino acids: CASSGRQGLAEAFF. The chain couples TRBV6-6 to TRBJ1-1; 7 positions match TRBD1. The CDR3 runs to 14 residues. CDR1 is MNHNY, CDR2 SVGAGI, per germline (reference sequence). V shed 5 bases, J shed 6 bases, and the junction held 9 bases outside the gene matches.